The present T cell receptor beta chain was sequenced within a study of T cells after yellow fever vaccination. Points from the study as a whole: Subsequent to the booster, the majority of primary-vaccination clones reappeared (96% CD4, 88% CD8). A weaker secondary response peaked on day 5, the primary on day 15. Clonotypes appearing in both CD4 and CD8 compartments existed, and their share was small.

The CDR3 runs 15 residues. Germline lookup yields CDR1 SGHTA and CDR2 FQGNSA. Trimming removed 4 bases at V and 5 bases at J, with 17 bases between. 5'RACE template switching generated TCR cDNA, adding a universal primer site and UMIs. TCRdb used MiXCR to reprocess the 5' RACE reads, holding one entry per CDR3 protein. The sample yields around 610,000 distinct CDR3 sequences, approximately 12% seen once. This clonotype appeared a few times. Antigen specificity is unknown. The clonotype originates from a man aged 30 to 39 who received the YFV17D yellow fever vaccine. The specimen was PBMCs, collected on the day of the yellow fever booster vaccination. The rearrangement links TRBV7-2 to TRBJ2-5; the D is unclear. The CDR3 DNA follows: TGTGCCAGCAGCTCACACTCGGCACGGGTGGAGACCCAGTACTTC. Its protein product is CASSSHSARVETQYF.